These 11 T cell receptor beta chains were all obtained from the same sample, sequenced in a study of vaccination effects on CD4 cells after COVID-19. CD4+ T cells specific for antigen were expanded with viral peptide pools by the ViraFEST assay before sequencing. Cultured cells yielded isolated CD4+ T cells after around 10 days. All participants had two doses of either the BNT162b2 or mRNA-1273 vaccine. Measured with immunoSEQ multiplex PCR; TCRdb has only the in-frame clones, and not every one. The sample has 30,000 to 40,000 clones; 72% are singletons. The antigens for these receptors are not known. This specimen consisted of CD4+ T cells from PBMCs cultured with HCoV-229E spike peptides, obtained after COVID-19 vaccination. The receptors derive from a human donor who received a COVID-19 vaccine.

V usage is TRBV6-5 and J usage is TRBJ1-6; no firm D call. This CDR3 contains 16 residues. V was shortened by 2 bases and J by 0 bases, with 8 bases between the two germline ends. Per germline, CDR1 MNHEY and CDR2 SVGAGI. For the CDR3, the DNA is TGTGCCAGCAGTTACCGGAAGAGCTCCTATAATTCACCCCTCCACTTT. It translates to CASSYRKSSYNSPLHF.

J is TRBJ1-5 and V is TRBV25-1; D unresolved. The germline V and J ends were trimmed by 3 bases and 0 bases, with 6 bases remaining between them. The CDR3 covers 14 residues. The germline V gene has CDR1 MGHDK and CDR2 SYGVNS. Written as DNA, the CDR3 is TGTGCCAGCAGTGATTGGTATAGCAATCAGCCCCAGCATTTT. Translation gives CASSDWYSNQPQHF.

The rearrangement joins TRBV11-2 to TRBJ2-1, with 8 bases aligning to TRBD1. This CDR3 is built from 17 residues. Trimming at V came to 0 bases and at J to 3 bases, leaving 7 bases not matched to a gene. Looked up from germline, CDR1 is SGHAT and CDR2 is FQNNGV. The CDR3 region is CASSLDYGQGIYNEQFF. CDR3 DNA: TGTGCCAGCAGCTTAGATTACGGACAGGGCATCTACAATGAGCAGTTCTTC.

The chain is built from TRBV7-9 and TRBJ1-6; 7 nucleotides match TRBD1. Germline V lookup: CDR1 SEHNR, CDR2 FQNEAQ (reference sequence). With V trimmed by 2 bases and J by 7 bases, 5 bases remained unmatched. This CDR3 is 15 amino acids long. CDR3 residues: CASSLSTGQNSPLHF. DNA for the CDR3: TGTGCCAGCAGCTTATCGACAGGGCAGAATTCACCCCTCCACTTT. Full variable domain (missing parts from reference TRBV7-9 and TRBJ1-6): DTGVSQNPRHKITKRGQNVTFRCDPISEHNRLYWYRQTLGQGPEFLTYFQNEAQLEKSRLLSDRFSAERPKGSFSTLEIQRTEQGDSAMYLCASSLSTGQNSPLHFGNGTRLTVT.

The chain employs TRBV2 and TRBJ2-1; D gene uncertain. V shed 1 base and J shed 6 bases, with 4 bases lying between them. CDR3 length: 12 residues. CDR1 is SNHLY and CDR2 is FYNNEI in the germline V gene. DNA for the CDR3: TGTGCCAGCAGTGAAGGCACCAATGAGCAGTTCTTC. Its protein is CASSEGTNEQFF.

This chain uses TRBV12-3 or TRBV12-4 with TRBJ1-2; 8 nucleotides agree with TRBD1. Trimming took 6 bases from V and 9 from J; bases not matched to a gene: 9. This CDR3 region has 13 residues. The CDR3 is CASSPRGQTRYTF. Written as DNA, the CDR3 is TGTGCCAGCAGCCCCAGGGGGCAAACCCGCTACACCTTC.

The chain carries TRBV3-1 (or the pseudogene TRBV3-2) and TRBJ1-4; D remains unclear. With 4 bases removed from V and 1 base from J, the gap between germline ends came to 10 bases. From germline, CDR1 is LGHDT and CDR2 YNNKEL (reference sequence). The length of the CDR3 is 15 residues. The CDR3 sequence: CASSPREGTNEKLFF. The CDR3 DNA follows: TGTGCCAGCAGCCCCCGGGAGGGAACTAATGAAAAACTGTTTTTT.

The V gene is TRBV25-1, the J gene TRBJ2-5; tentative D call: TRBD2 (6 bases). Trimming shortened V by 2 bases and J by 5 bases, and 12 bases separated the two germline ends. The CDR3 sequence is 14 residues long. Germline assignment: CDR1 MGHDK and CDR2 SYGVNS. The CDR3 DNA reads as TGTGCCAGCAGTGAACGGCGGGGCGGGGAGACCCAGTACTTC. Encoded protein: CASSERRGGETQYF.

The chain couples TRBV19 to TRBJ1-2; no clear D. V lost 5 bases and J lost 8, with 12 bases in between. CDR1 is LNHDA, CDR2 SQIVND, per germline (reference sequence). CDR3 length equals 12 residues. Here the CDR3 reads CASSDRTGGYTF. The CDR3, as DNA: TGTGCCAGTAGTGACCGGACGGGGGGCTACACCTTC.

The chain is built from TRBV5-1 and TRBJ1-5; D might be TRBD1 (5 bases). Between the trimmed V and J ends, which lost 1 base and 1 base, there was a span of 9 bases. The CDR3 is 15 residues long. Germline-derived CDR1 and CDR2 are SGHRS and YFSETQ. CDR3 nucleotide sequence: TGCGCCAGCAGCTTGTCGGGGGACAGCAATCAGCCCCAGCATTTT. It encodes CASSLSGDSNQPQHF.

This chain joins TRBV4-1 and TRBJ2-5; weak D call: TRBD1 (5 bases). Trimming took off 4 bases at V and 4 bases at J, with 16 bases between the two ends. The germline V gene has CDR1 MGHRA and CDR2 YSYEKL. This CDR3 region has 15 residues. The CDR3 reads CASSLITQGSETQYF. DNA for the CDR3: TGCGCCAGCAGCCTAATTACCCAGGGATCAGAGACCCAGTACTTC.